A selection of T cell receptor beta chains follows, all from one sample in a study of blood T cell repertoires in COVID-19. Sequenced by immunoSEQ multiplex PCR; TCRdb stores in-frame clones only, minus some. The table shows approximately 500,000 clones, with 70% to 90% occurring only once. Sequenced sample: PBMCs or T cells enriched from blood (not recorded which). These receptors were taken from a woman aged 40 to 49 who had recovered from COVID-19. Both conserved end residues are part of each CDR3. The order of the fields is V gene, clone size, D gene, J gene, CDR3 protein, CDR3 DNA. D genes are given only for firm matches. The listing skips clone size in some rows; elsewhere it reads once, few, many or a size class.

>TRBV4-3|.|TRBD2|TRBJ2-2
CASSQDALAGYHTGELFF
TGCGCCAGCAGCCAAGATGCACTAGCGGGTTATCACACCGGGGAGCTGTTTTTT
>TRBV19|.|.|TRBJ1-1
CASSIPGMAPAFF
TGTGCCAGTAGTATACCGGGGATGGCCCCGGCTTTCTTT
>TRBV15|.|TRBD1|TRBJ1-2
CATSRDLRGRGLAGYGYTF
TGTGCCACCAGCAGAGATCTGAGGGGCAGGGGGCTGGCTGGATATGGCTACACCTTC
>TRBV19|.|TRBD1|TRBJ1-2
CASSISGGLGYTF
TGTGCCAGTAGTATATCAGGGGGCCTTGGCTACACCTTC
>TRBV7-9|few|TRBD1|TRBJ1-1
CASSSTGGEGTEAFF
TGTGCCAGCAGCTCGACAGGGGGCGAAGGAACTGAAGCTTTCTTT
>TRBV18|.|TRBD2|TRBJ2-2
CASSPPTSGSASTGELFF
TGTGCCAGCTCACCACCTACTAGCGGGAGCGCGAGCACCGGGGAGCTGTTTTTT
>TRBV6-5|.|.|TRBJ2-5
CASSYAGGNQETQYF
TGTGCCAGCAGTTACGCAGGGGGGAACCAAGAGACCCAGTACTTC
>TRBV24-1|.|TRBD2|TRBJ2-1
CATRTSGRNRYYNEQFF
TGTGCCACCCGGACTAGCGGGAGGAACCGATACTACAATGAGCAGTTCTTC
>TRBV29-1|.|TRBD2|TRBJ2-1
CSVSPPSNIGLVGEGLFF
TGCAGCGTTTCTCCCCCCTCCAATATAGGACTAGTGGGGGAAGGCCTGTTCTTC
>TRBV5-1|once|TRBD1|TRBJ1-1
CASSLDPGTGSTEAFF
TGCGCCAGCAGCTTGGACCCCGGGACAGGGAGCACTGAAGCTTTCTTT
>TRBV6-5|.|TRBD1|TRBJ1-2
CASSYQFAGGFSGYTF
TGTGCCAGCAGTTACCAGTTTGCAGGGGGCTTCTCCGGCTACACCTTC
>TRBV7-9|.|.|TRBJ1-3
CASSFGQAGNTIYF
TGTGCCAGCAGCTTCGGACAAGCTGGAAACACCATATATTTT
>TRBV11-1|once|.|TRBJ1-2
CASSRSAGNSYYGYTF
TGTGCCAGCAGCCGATCCGCAGGGAACTCCTACTATGGCTACACCTTC
>TRBV5-4|once|TRBD1|TRBJ1-1
CASSSAGTGGHTEAFF
TGTGCCAGCAGCTCGGCGGGGACAGGGGGCCACACTGAAGCTTTCTTT
>TRBV5-1|.|.|TRBJ2-3
CASSSFGPGWGTDTQYF
TGCGCCAGCAGCTCCTTCGGCCCGGGATGGGGCACAGATACGCAGTATTTT
>TRBV7-9|.|.|TRBJ1-5
CASSFESGRNQPQHF
TGTGCCAGCAGCTTCGAGTCAGGTCGCAATCAGCCCCAGCATTTT
>TRBV4-3|.|TRBD2|TRBJ2-1
CASSQDRLAGLNEQFF
TGCGCCAGCAGCCAAGATCGGCTAGCGGGACTCAATGAGCAGTTCTTC
>TRBV19|few|.|TRBJ2-2
CASRRQPFANTGELFF
TGTGCCAGTAGGAGACAGCCATTCGCGAACACCGGGGAGCTGTTTTTT
>TRBV27|.|.|TRBJ1-4
CASNPYPVRVGNEKLFF
TGTGCCAGCAATCCTTACCCCGTCAGGGTTGGCAATGAAAAACTGTTTTTT
>TRBV5-6|once|.|TRBJ1-5
CASSPGSREPQHF
TGTGCCAGCAGCCCGGGCTCCAGGGAGCCCCAGCATTTT
>TRBV9|.|TRBD1|TRBJ2-5
CASSKSGGVSYGIQETQYF
TGTGCCAGCAGCAAGTCAGGGGGCGTTAGTTATGGAATCCAAGAGACCCAGTACTTC
>TRBV10-3|.|TRBD2|TRBJ2-1
CAISYPDGGFYNEQFF
TGTGCCATCAGTTACCCCGACGGGGGGTTTTACAATGAGCAGTTCTTC